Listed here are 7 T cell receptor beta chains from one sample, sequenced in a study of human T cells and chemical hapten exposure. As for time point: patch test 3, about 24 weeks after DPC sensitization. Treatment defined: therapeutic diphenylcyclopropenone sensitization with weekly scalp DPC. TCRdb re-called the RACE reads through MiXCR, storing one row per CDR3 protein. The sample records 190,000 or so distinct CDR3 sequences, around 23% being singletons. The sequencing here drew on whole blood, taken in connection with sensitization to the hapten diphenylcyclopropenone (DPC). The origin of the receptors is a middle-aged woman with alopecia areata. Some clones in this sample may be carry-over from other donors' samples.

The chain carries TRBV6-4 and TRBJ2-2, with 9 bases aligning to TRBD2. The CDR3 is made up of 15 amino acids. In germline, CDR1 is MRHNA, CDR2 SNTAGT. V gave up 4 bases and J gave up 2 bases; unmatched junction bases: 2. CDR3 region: CASSAGTSNTGELFF. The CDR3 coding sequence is TGTGCCAGCAGTGCCGGGACTAGCAACACCGGGGAGCTGTTTTTT.

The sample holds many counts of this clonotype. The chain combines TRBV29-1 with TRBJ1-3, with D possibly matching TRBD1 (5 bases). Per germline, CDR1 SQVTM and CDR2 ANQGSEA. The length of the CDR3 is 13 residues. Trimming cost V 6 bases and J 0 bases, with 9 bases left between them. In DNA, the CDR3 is TGCAGCGTGGCTGGGGGCTCTGGAAACACCATATATTTT. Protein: CSVAGGSGNTIYF.

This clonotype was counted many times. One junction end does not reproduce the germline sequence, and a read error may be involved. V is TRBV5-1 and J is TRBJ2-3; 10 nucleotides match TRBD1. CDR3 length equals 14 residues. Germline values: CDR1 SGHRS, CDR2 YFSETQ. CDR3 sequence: CASSAGQGTDTQYF. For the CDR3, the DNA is TGTGCCAGCAGCGCGGGACAGGGGACAGATACGCAGTATTTT.

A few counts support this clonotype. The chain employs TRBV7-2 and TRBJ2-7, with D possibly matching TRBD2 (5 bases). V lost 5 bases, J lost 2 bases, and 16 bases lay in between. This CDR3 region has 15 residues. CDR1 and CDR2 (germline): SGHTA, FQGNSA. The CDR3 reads CASSPPAVGAYEQYF. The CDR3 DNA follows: TGTGCCAGCAGCCCCCCGGCAGTGGGAGCCTACGAGCAGTACTTC.

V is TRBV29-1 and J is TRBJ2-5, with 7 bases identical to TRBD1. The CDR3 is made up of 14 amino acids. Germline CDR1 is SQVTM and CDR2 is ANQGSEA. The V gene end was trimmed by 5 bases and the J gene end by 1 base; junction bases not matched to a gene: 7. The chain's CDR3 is CSVWSQGVQETQYF. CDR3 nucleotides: TGCAGCGTTTGGTCCCAGGGGGTCCAAGAGACCCAGTACTTC. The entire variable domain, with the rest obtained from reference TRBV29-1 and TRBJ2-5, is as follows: SAVISQKPSRDICQRGTSLTIQCQVDSQVTMMFWYRQQPGQSLTLIATANQGSEATYESGFVIDKFPISRPNLTFSTLTVSNMSPEDSSIYLCSVWSQGVQETQYFGPGTRLLVL.

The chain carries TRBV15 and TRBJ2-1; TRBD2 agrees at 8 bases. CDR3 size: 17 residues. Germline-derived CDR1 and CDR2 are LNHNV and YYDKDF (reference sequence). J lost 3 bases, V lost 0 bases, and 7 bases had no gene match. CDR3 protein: CATSRDVSSGFYNEQFF. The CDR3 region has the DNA TGTGCCACCAGCAGAGATGTGTCTAGCGGGTTCTACAATGAGCAGTTCTTC.

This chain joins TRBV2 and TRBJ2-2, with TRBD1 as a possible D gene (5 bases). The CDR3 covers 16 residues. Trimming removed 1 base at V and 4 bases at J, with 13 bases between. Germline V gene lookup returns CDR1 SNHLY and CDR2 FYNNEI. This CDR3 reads CASSEVGQGLTGELFF. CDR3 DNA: TGTGCCAGCAGTGAAGTTGGCCAGGGCCTCACCGGGGAGCTGTTTTTT.